This TCR beta chain comes out of a study of OX40 agonist ivuxolimab in advanced cancers. At the level of the study: The dose of intravenous ivuxolimab that patients received every 2 weeks ranged from 0.01 to 10 mg/kg. Study results and limitations: Specificity for antigen went undetermined in the expanded peripheral T cells.

CDR1 is MRHNA, CDR2 SNTAGT, per germline. This CDR3 has 15 residues. The junction had 5 bases not matched to a gene; V was cut back by 5 bases and J by 3 bases. A note on this clone: The antigen is undetermined.

TCRdb keeps only in-frame clones here, not all; method: immunoSEQ multiplex PCR. The repertoire has approximately 89,000 clones, around 90% of them found once; the top ten carry 0.5%. The V and J genes are TRBV6-4 and TRBJ1-3, with 9 positions matching TRBD1. The sequence was obtained from an adult with an advanced solid tumor such as melanoma, head and neck, liver or kidney cancer. The sequences come from CD4+ or CD8+ T cells sorted from blood, collected in a trial of the OX40 agonist ivuxolimab. The CDR3 region is CASSHRGPDGNTIYF. The DNA for the CDR3 is TGTGCCAGCAGTCACAGGGGGCCTGATGGAAACACCATATATTTT.